These T cell receptor beta chains were read from a single sample in a study of T cell responses to AZD1222 COVID-19 vaccine. The assay was immunoSEQ multiplex PCR, and TCRdb's table has in-frame clones only and misses some. The sample yields about 96,000 clones, around 90% seen once. The sample in question was peripheral blood, obtained on day 0 of AZD1222 vaccination. These TCRs come from an adult in good health. Each CDR3 is given with its conserved first and last residue. D genes are given only for firm matches. Some rows mark clone size as missing; the rest say once, few, many or name a class of expanded clone.

>TRBV7-9|TRBJ2-1|NA|NA
TGTGCCAGCAGCTTATCAGCAGGGTGGGTCGACAATGAGCAGTTCTTC
CASSLSAGWVDNEQFF
>TRBV19|TRBJ2-2|NA|NA
TGTGCCAGTAAAAGGGACCCGCAAACCGGGGAGCTGTTTTTT
CASKRDPQTGELFF
>TRBV9|TRBJ2-3|NA|TRBD2
TGTGCCAGCAGCGTAGGGTACAGCGGGAGAACCACAGATACGCAGTATTTT
CASSVGYSGRTTDTQYF
>TRBV28|TRBJ2-4|NA|TRBD2
TGTGCCAGCAGTTTAGCTAGCGGGGTCAAAAACATTCAGTACTTC
CASSLASGVKNIQYF
>TRBV4-3|TRBJ2-3|NA|TRBD1
TGCGCCAGCAGCCAAGGGGGCAGGGGGCAGGGGGATACGCAGTATTTT
CASSQGGRGQGDTQYF
>TRBV25-1|TRBJ1-6|NA|NA
TGTGCCAGCAGTCAGGGGCGAGATTCACCCCTCCACTTT
CASSQGRDSPLHF
>TRBV7-2|TRBJ2-7|NA|TRBD2
TGTGCCAGCAGCTTAGGTGGTACGGGAGGAGGGGAGCAGTACTTC
CASSLGGTGGGEQYF
>TRBV11-1|TRBJ1-2|once|TRBD1
TGTGCCAGCAGCGCCCGGGACAGGGACCTCTGGGGCTACACCTTC
CASSARDRDLWGYTF
>TRBV7-2|TRBJ1-2|NA|TRBD1
TGTGCCAGCAGCTTAGCGGCACAGGGGAATGGCTACACCTTC
CASSLAAQGNGYTF
>TRBV28|TRBJ2-4|NA|TRBD2
TGTGCCAGCAGTTTGGGCAGGGAGGGGAGCATTCAGTACTTC
CASSLGREGSIQYF
>TRBV9|TRBJ2-6|NA|NA
TGTGCCAGCAGCGAATATCATGGGGCCAACGTCCTGACTTTC
CASSEYHGANVLTF
>TRBV27|TRBJ1-6|NA|TRBD1
TGTGCCAGCAGTGTCCTACAGGGGGCGAATCCCGATTCACCCCTCCACTTT
CASSVLQGANPDSPLHF
>TRBV6-2/TRBV6-3|TRBJ2-7|NA|NA
TGTGCCAGCAGTTATGGCAGGGGCTACGAGCAGTACTTC
CASSYGRGYEQYF
>TRBV15|TRBJ2-3|few|NA
TGTGCCACCAGCAGAGAAGGTGTGGGGACGGATACGCAGTATTTT
CATSREGVGTDTQYF
>TRBV5-1|TRBJ2-6|NA|NA
TGCGCCAGCAGAGTCCAGGTTAGCTCTGGGGCCAACGTCCTGACTTTC
CASRVQVSSGANVLTF
>TRBV29-1|TRBJ1-5|NA|TRBD1
TGCAGCGTCCGACAGGGTAATCAGCCCCAGCATTTT
CSVRQGNQPQHF
>TRBV7-2|TRBJ2-3|NA|TRBD2
TGTGCCAGCAGCTTAGGGGGGGTCGGGAGGAAAGATACGCAGTATTTT
CASSLGGVGRKDTQYF
>TRBV30|TRBJ2-7|once|TRBD2
TGTGCCTGGGGGTGGGCTAGCGGGAAGGTCTACGAGCAGTACTTC
CAWGWASGKVYEQYF
>TRBV4-1|TRBJ1-6|NA|TRBD1
TGCGCCAGCAGCCCCAACTGGGACAGGGCGGATTCACCCCTCCACTTT
CASSPNWDRADSPLHF
>TRBV11-3|TRBJ2-7|NA|TRBD1
TGTGCCAGCAGCCTAGGCGGGACAGGGGCCTACGAGCAGTACTTC
CASSLGGTGAYEQYF
>TRBV7-9|TRBJ2-7|NA|TRBD2
TGTGCCAGCAGCCAAGGCACTAGCGGTTACTACGAGCAGTACTTC
CASSQGTSGYYEQYF
>TRBV6-6|TRBJ2-1|once|TRBD1
TGTGCCAGCAGTCGAGACAGGGGCTATGAGCAGTTCTTC
CASSRDRGYEQFF
>TRBV28|TRBJ2-5|once|TRBD1
TGTGCCAGCAGTCCCTCCAGGGGGCGTGAGACCCAGTACTTC
CASSPSRGRETQYF
>TRBV28|TRBJ2-7|NA|NA
TGTGCCACGCTCTGGCAGGACACCTACGAGCAGTACTTC
CATLWQDTYEQYF
>TRBV4-3|TRBJ2-1|NA|TRBD2
TGCGCCAGCAGCCAAGATCGAACAGCGGGAGCGGATGAGCAGTTCTTC
CASSQDRTAGADEQFF
>TRBV19|TRBJ2-3|once|TRBD1
TGTGCCAGTAGTCGGACAGGGTTTTTCACAGATACGCAGTATTTT
CASSRTGFFTDTQYF
>TRBV21-1|TRBJ2-1|NA|NA
TGTGCCAGCAGCAAAGCCACAGGGACTACCGGGACTAGCGGCTACAATGAGCAGTTCTTC
CASSKATGTTGTSGYNEQFF
>TRBV10-2|TRBJ2-7|NA|TRBD1
TGCGCCAGCAGCTCCCCCGGGACAGGGGTTTACGAGCAGTACTTC
CASSSPGTGVYEQYF